These 18 T cell receptor beta chains were sequenced from one sample in a study of blood T cell repertoires in COVID-19. Here immunoSEQ multiplex PCR was the method, and the copy in TCRdb shows in-frame clones only, minus some. This repertoire shows approximately 290,000 clones, approximately 84% found once; its top ten account for 15% to 18%. Sequencing was done on a sample of peripheral blood. The origin of the receptors is a person aged 70 to 85 with COVID-19, enrolled during active disease.

This sequence joins TRBV7-7 and TRBJ1-2, with D perhaps TRBD1 (6 bases). This CDR3 comprises 13 residues. V was trimmed by 8 bases and J by 3 bases, leaving 13 bases between them. From germline, CDR1 is SSHAT and CDR2 FNYEAQ (reference sequence). This CDR3 is CASGIDRYYGYTF. The CDR3 nucleotides are TGTGCCAGCGGCATAGACAGGTACTATGGCTACACCTTC.

V and J are TRBV10-3 and TRBJ2-2; no clear D. The length of the CDR3 is 14 residues. The V gene lost 6 bases and the J gene lost 1 base, with 9 bases spanning the gap. Germline V lookup: CDR1 ENHRY, CDR2 SYGVKD. The CDR3 DNA reads as TGTGCCATCAGATCGCAGGTGAACACCGGGGAGCTGTTTTTT. Residues: CAIRSQVNTGELFF.

V is TRBV27 and J is TRBJ1-1; TRBD1 is a possible D gene (5 bases). CDR3 size: 15 residues. The ends were cut back, 2 bases at V and 1 base at J, with 11 bases in the middle. Germline V lookup: CDR1 MNHEY, CDR2 SMNVEV (reference sequence). The CDR3 DNA is TGTGCCAGCAGTTTAAGCGGGGCGAGGAACACTGAAGCTTTCTTT. Translated, it gives CASSLSGARNTEAFF.

CDR3 coding DNA: TGTGCCAGCAGCTTAGGGACAGGGTACGGGGATACGCAGTATTTT. Translation: CASSLGTGYGDTQYF. The genes are TRBV7-2 and TRBJ2-3, with 8 nucleotides matching TRBD1. The CDR3 covers 15 residues. The V and J ends lost 1 base and 6 bases, in that order; junction bases with no gene match: 6. Germline CDR1 is SGHTA and CDR2 is FQGNSA.

The chain has TRBV5-1 and TRBJ1-1; 8 bases map to TRBD1. CDR1 and CDR2 (germline): SGHRS, YFSETQ. The CDR3 consists of 14 residues. With 4 bases clipped from V and 4 bases from J, the junction kept 6 bases outside the gene matches. CDR3 protein: CASSRDRGVTEAFF. The CDR3 DNA reads TGCGCCAGCAGCCGTGACAGGGGAGTCACTGAAGCTTTCTTT.

The chain joins TRBV5-6 to TRBJ1-5; D is uncertain. V was shortened by 2 bases and J by 7 bases, with 19 bases between the two germline ends. The CDR3 has 16 residues. Germline CDR1 SGHDT, CDR2 YYEEEE. CDR3 DNA: TGTGCCAGCAGCTTATTTAGAGGCGACCGGTGGCAGCCCCAGCATTTT. This gives the protein CASSLFRGDRWQPQHF.

This chain joins TRBV28 and TRBJ2-1, with 13 bases fitting TRBD2. Germline values: CDR1 MDHEN, CDR2 SYDVKM. CDR3 length: 16 amino acids. V shed 5 bases and J 12 bases; nucleotides not matched to a gene: 13. The CDR3 DNA sequence: TGTGCCAGCAGTCCGACTGGACTAGCGGGGGCCAGGCGGCAGTTCTTC. Encoded protein: CASSPTGLAGARRQFF.

The rearrangement uses TRBV6-6 and TRBJ2-2; a weak D match, TRBD2 (7 bases). Trimming took off 6 bases at V and 4 bases at J, with 12 bases between the two ends. The CDR3 length is 14 residues. The germline V gene has CDR1 MNHNY and CDR2 SVGAGI (reference sequence). CDR3 sequence: CASSDGGRTGELFF. The CDR3 DNA sequence: TGTGCCAGCAGCGACGGGGGGCGCACCGGGGAGCTGTTTTTT.

V gene TRBV5-1 combines with J gene TRBJ2-1; 8 nucleotides align to TRBD1. The V segment lost 4 bases and the J segment 5 bases; nucleotides outside the gene matches: 8. This CDR3 has 15 residues. The germline V gene has CDR1 SGHRS and CDR2 YFSETQ. The CDR3: CASSQDRAPNNEQFF. CDR3 sequence (DNA): TGCGCCAGCAGCCAGGACAGGGCTCCAAACAATGAGCAGTTCTTC.

V gene TRBV11-2 combines with J gene TRBJ2-1, with 11 bases fitting TRBD2. V gave up 1 base and J gave up 7 bases; unmatched junction bases: 12. The CDR3 sequence is 18 residues long. Germline CDR1 SGHAT, CDR2 FQNNGV. The CDR3 region has the DNA TGTGCCAGCAGCTTAGGTATTCTAACTAGCGGGAGCTCTAATGAGCAGTTCTTC. This gives the protein CASSLGILTSGSSNEQFF.

CDR3 in amino acids: CASSMVGMSSYEQYF. The DNA for the CDR3 is TGTGCCAGTAGTATGGTCGGGATGAGCTCCTACGAGCAGTACTTC. The chain joins TRBV19 to TRBJ2-7; weak D call: TRBD2 (5 bases). Germline CDR1 and CDR2: LNHDA and SQIVND (reference sequence). Trimming pared 3 bases from V and 0 bases from J, leaving 12 bases between. The CDR3 covers 15 residues.

The V call is TRBV5-6, the J call TRBJ1-1; D gene ambiguous. V was clipped by 0 bases and J by 8 bases, with 5 bases between them. The CDR3 sequence is 11 residues long. Germline CDR1 reads SGHDT; CDR2 reads YYEEEE. This chain's CDR3 is CASSLEREAFF. The DNA for the CDR3 is TGTGCCAGCAGCTTGGAACGGGAAGCTTTCTTT.

The table lists this clone with a count of one. Here the CDR3 DNA reads TGTGCCAGTAACCCCCGGACCGCTCGGGGCACTGAAGCTTTCTTT. This translates into CASNPRTARGTEAFF. This rearrangement joins TRBV19 to TRBJ1-1; D remains unclear. In germline, CDR1 is LNHDA, CDR2 SQIVND (reference sequence). V shed 7 bases and J shed 4 bases, with 19 bases lying between them. This CDR3 is 15 amino acids long. Full variable domain (outside the CDR3, taken from reference TRBV19 and TRBJ1-1): DGGITQSPKYLFRKEGQNVTLSCEQNLNHDAMYWYRQDPGQGLRLIYYSQIVNDFQKGDIAEGYSVSREKKESFPLTVTSAQKNPTAFYLCASNPRTARGTEAFFGQGTRLTVV.

V and J are TRBV19 and TRBJ1-5, with 8 bases lining up with TRBD1. With V trimmed by 4 bases and J by 4 bases, 6 bases remained unmatched. The CDR3 length is 15 residues. Germline lookup yields CDR1 LNHDA and CDR2 SQIVND (reference sequence). The CDR3 nucleotides are TGTGCCAGTAGTAGTGTCAGGGGGCAAAATCAGCCCCAGCATTTT. It yields the protein CASSSVRGQNQPQHF. Full variable domain (outside the CDR3, taken from reference TRBV19 and TRBJ1-5): DGGITQSPKYLFRKEGQNVTLSCEQNLNHDAMYWYRQDPGQGLRLIYYSQIVNDFQKGDIAEGYSVSREKKESFPLTVTSAQKNPTAFYLCASSSVRGQNQPQHFGDGTRLSIL.

This clone has only one observation. The chain couples TRBV11-3 to TRBJ2-2; the match to TRBD2 covers 7 bases. Trimming removed 5 bases from V and 3 bases from J; junction bases left unmatched: 21. Germline V gene sequence: CDR1 SGHNT, CDR2 YENEEA. This CDR3 contains 20 residues. In DNA form, the CDR3 reads TGTGCCAGCAGCGCCAGTCACCCAGCGGGATCTCGAGCCGACACCGGGGAGCTGTTTTTT. Encoded protein: CASSASHPAGSRADTGELFF.

CDR3 protein: CASSQEREGSGELFF. The DNA of the CDR3 is TGTGCCAGCAGCCAAGAGCGGGAGGGTTCGGGGGAGCTGTTTTTT. The chain has TRBV4-2 and TRBJ2-2; 9 bases map to TRBD2. Germline CDR1 reads LGHNA; CDR2 reads YNFKEQ. The V gene end was trimmed by 0 bases and the J gene end by 8 bases; junction bases not matched to a gene: 4. The CDR3 runs 15 residues.

This clone was seen a few times. This sequence joins TRBV2 and TRBJ1-2; D gene unclear. The germline V gene has CDR1 SNHLY and CDR2 FYNNEI. This CDR3 has 13 residues. Trimming removed 4 bases from V and 2 bases from J, with 8 bases in between. The CDR3 is CASSGSGNYGYTF. CDR3 DNA: TGTGCCAGCAGTGGGTCAGGCAACTATGGCTACACCTTC.

The chain is built from TRBV19 and TRBJ1-4; 8 nucleotides agree with TRBD1. Germline values: CDR1 LNHDA, CDR2 SQIVND (reference sequence). With V trimmed by 5 bases and J by 4 bases, 6 bases remained unmatched. The length of the CDR3 is 15 residues. This chain's CDR3 is CASSSTGALNEKLFF. CDR3 DNA: TGTGCCAGTAGTTCGACAGGGGCCCTTAATGAAAAACTGTTTTTT. The full variable domain, with the rest looked up from reference TRBV19 and TRBJ1-4, is DGGITQSPKYLFRKEGQNVTLSCEQNLNHDAMYWYRQDPGQGLRLIYYSQIVNDFQKGDIAEGYSVSREKKESFPLTVTSAQKNPTAFYLCASSSTGALNEKLFFGSGTQLSVL.